This TCR beta chain was identified in a study of T cell changes during pregnancy in multiple sclerosis. Germline CDR1 and CDR2: MDHEN and SYDVKM. Deletions cut 3 bases from V and 0 bases from J, with 23 bases between. The length of the CDR3 is 19 residues. Profiled with immunoSEQ multiplex PCR; TCRdb holds only in-frame clones, not every one. The sample includes tens of thousands of clones, approximately 90% of them seen just once. J is TRBJ2-5 and V is TRBV28, with D maybe TRBD1 (6 bases). The clonotype was recovered from a female donor with multiple sclerosis, enrolled in a pregnancy study. Sequences were derived from CD8+ T cells from peripheral blood mononuclear cells, sampled in the third trimester of pregnancy. CDR3 residues: CASSFRSGTQAWYQETQYF. Here the CDR3 DNA reads TGTGCCAGCAGTTTTAGATCCGGGACACAAGCCTGGTACCAAGAGACCCAGTACTTC.